Here is one TCR beta chain with its context. CDR3 length: 13 residues. V gave up 5 bases and J gave up 2 bases; unmatched junction bases: 2. Germline CDR1 is SEHNR and CDR2 is FQNEAQ (reference sequence). The source of the sample is a study of long-term antiretroviral therapy in people with HIV. Study background: Some samples came about a decade before the 2015 immediate-ART recommendation, and these were the earliest.

Assay version v3.0 of immunoSEQ was used, and it was run at survey level. Sequencing was performed with immunoSEQ multiplex PCR; in TCRdb, only in-frame clones are kept and a portion is missing. The sample records over 25,000 clones, about 87% being singletons. This receptor was obtained from a middle-aged man with HIV. Sequenced material: unsorted PBMCs, taken 3.2 years before starting antiretroviral therapy. The chain combines TRBV7-9 with TRBJ1-2, with 7 bases matching TRBD1. The CDR3 sequence: CASSLQGNYGYTF. The CDR3 DNA follows: TGTGCCAGCAGCCTACAGGGGAACTATGGCTACACCTTC.